What follows is one TCR beta chain and its context. The antigen remains undetermined. This entry is derived from a study of long-term antiretroviral therapy in people with HIV. Regarding the study as a whole: Absence of data on ART adherence, viral resistance or therapy changes was noted. Once patients were on ART, diversity went higher but still fell short of transplant donor controls. Clonal populations expanded prior to ART predominated within the repertoire at all time points.

Version v3.0 of the immunoSEQ assay was performed at survey level. Sequencing efforts were directed toward about 40,000-55,000 T-cell genomes per sample. Measured with immunoSEQ multiplex PCR; TCRdb has only the in-frame clones, and not every one. The sample holds about 30,000 clones, nearly 95% seen once. Germline V gene lookup returns CDR1 MGHDK and CDR2 SYGVNS. The V end lost 8 bases, the J end lost 5 bases, and 8 bases lay between the germline ends. This CDR3 is 11 amino acids long. This TCR was recovered from a woman aged 50 to 65 with HIV. This chain joins TRBV25-1 and TRBJ2-3, with D unresolved. This specimen consisted of unsorted PBMCs, obtained approximately 5.1 years after starting antiretroviral therapy. The CDR3 DNA is TGTGCCAGCGCCTGGGGAGATACGCAGTATTTT. This codes for CASAWGDTQYF.